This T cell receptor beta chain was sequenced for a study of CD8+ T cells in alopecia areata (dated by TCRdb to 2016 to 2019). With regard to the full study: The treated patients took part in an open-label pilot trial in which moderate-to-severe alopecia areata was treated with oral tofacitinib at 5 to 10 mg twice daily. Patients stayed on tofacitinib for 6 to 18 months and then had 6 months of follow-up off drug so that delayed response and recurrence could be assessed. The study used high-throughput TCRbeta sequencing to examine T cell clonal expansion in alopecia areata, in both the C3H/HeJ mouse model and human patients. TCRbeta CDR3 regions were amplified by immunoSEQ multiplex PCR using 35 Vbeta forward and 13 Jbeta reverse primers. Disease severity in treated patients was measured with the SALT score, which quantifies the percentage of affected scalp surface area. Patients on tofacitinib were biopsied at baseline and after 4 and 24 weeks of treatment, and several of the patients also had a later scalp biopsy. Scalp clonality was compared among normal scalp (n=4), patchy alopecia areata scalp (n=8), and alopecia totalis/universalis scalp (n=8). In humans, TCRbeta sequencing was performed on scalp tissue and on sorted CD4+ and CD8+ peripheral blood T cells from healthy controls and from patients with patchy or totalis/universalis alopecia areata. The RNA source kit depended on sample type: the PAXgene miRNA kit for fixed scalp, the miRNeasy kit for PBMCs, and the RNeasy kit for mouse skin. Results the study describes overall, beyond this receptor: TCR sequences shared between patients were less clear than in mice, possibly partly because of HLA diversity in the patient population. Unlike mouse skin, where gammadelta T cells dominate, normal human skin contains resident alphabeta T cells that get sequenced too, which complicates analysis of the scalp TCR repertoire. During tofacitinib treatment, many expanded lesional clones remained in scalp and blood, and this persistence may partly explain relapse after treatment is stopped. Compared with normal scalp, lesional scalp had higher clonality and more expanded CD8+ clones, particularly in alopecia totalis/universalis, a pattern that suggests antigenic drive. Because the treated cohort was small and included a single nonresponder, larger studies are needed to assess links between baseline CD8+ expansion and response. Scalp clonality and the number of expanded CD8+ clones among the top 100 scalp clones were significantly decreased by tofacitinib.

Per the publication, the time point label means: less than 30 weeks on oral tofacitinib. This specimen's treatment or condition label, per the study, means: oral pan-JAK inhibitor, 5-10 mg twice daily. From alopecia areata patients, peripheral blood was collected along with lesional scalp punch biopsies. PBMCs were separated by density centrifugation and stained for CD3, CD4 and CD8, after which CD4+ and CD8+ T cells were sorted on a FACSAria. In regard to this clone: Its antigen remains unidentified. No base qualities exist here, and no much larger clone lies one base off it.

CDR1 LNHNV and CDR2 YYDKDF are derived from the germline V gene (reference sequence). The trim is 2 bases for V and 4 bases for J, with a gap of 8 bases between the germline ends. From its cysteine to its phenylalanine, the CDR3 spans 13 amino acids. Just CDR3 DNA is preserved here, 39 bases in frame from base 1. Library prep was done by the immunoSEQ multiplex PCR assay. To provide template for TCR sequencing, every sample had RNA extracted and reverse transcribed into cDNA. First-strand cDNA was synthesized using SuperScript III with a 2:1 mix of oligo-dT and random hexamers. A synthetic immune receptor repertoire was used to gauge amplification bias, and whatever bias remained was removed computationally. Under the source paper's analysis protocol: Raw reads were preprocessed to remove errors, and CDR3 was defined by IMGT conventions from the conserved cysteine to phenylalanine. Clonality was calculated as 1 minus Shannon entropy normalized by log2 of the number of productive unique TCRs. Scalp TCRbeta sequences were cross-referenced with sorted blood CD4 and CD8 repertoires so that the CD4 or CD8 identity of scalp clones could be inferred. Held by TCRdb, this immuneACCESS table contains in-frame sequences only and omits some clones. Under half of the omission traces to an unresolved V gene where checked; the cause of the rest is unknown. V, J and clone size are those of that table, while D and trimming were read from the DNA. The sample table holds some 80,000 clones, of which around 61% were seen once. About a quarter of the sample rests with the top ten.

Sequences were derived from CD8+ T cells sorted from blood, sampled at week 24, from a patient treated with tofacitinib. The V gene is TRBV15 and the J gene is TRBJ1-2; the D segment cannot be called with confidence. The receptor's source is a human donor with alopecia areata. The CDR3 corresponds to CATSRPHSYGYTF. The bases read TGTGCCACCAGCAGACCACATAGCTATGGCTACACCTTC.